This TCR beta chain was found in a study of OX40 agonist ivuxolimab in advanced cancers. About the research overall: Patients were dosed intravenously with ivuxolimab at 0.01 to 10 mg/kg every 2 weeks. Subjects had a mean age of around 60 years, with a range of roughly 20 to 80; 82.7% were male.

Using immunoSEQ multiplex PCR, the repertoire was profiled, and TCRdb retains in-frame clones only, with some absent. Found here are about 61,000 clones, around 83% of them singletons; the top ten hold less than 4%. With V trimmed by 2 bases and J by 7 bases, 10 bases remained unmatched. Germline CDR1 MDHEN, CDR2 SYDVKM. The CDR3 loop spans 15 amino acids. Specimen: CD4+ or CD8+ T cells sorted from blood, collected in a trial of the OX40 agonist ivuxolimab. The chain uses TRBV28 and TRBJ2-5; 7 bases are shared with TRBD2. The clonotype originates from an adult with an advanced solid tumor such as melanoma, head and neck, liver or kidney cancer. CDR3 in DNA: TGTGCCAGCAGTTTAAGCGGACTAGATTGGGTGACCCAGTACTTC. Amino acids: CASSLSGLDWVTQYF.